The clone carrying this TCR beta chain was detected only once. Its target is unknown. There are 13 residues in the CDR3. The germline V gene has CDR1 MNHEY and CDR2 SMNVEV (reference sequence). Between the trimmed V and J ends, which lost 7 bases and 2 bases, there was a span of 6 bases. These data come from a study of cytomegalovirus exposure and HLA in healthy donors. TCRdb keeps only in-frame clones here, not all; method: immunoSEQ multiplex PCR. This table holds under 250,000 clones, approximately 87% found once. The 120-subject validation cohort, separate from the approximately 670-subject first cohort, included the donors. Study-wide findings and caveats: Some TCR beta chains (roughly 150 of them) were listed as cytomegalovirus-associated. The tendency of first-cohort TCR clusters to co-occur in the 120 validation repertoires was the finding of a later analysis.

Sequencing used PBMCs. The TCR originated in a woman under 30 in good health and CMV-seronegative. This chain uses TRBV27 with TRBJ2-6, with no clear D. CDR3 coding DNA: TGTGCCAGCATGCCGGCTGGGGCCAACGTCCTGACTTTC. It translates to CASMPAGANVLTF.